Listed below are T cell receptor beta chains from one sample, sequenced in a study of blood T cell repertoires in COVID-19. Produced via immunoSEQ multiplex PCR; TCRdb's table is partial and in-frame only. Here the sample spans 95,000 to 120,000 clones, 88% being singletons. The sequencing sample was made of peripheral blood. The receptors stem from a human donor in a cohort sampled during active COVID-19. Each CDR3 is given with its conserved first and last residue.

>TRBV6-5
CASRTPGQYGYTF
>TRBV19
CASSIVPYRGQFF
>TRBV28
CASTRTGTLNTEAFF
>TRBV5-4
CASSLGGTGEAFF
>TRBV5-4
CASIKGGGSYNEQFF
>TRBV13
CASSHPLGTGREQFF
>TRBV6-4
CASSTRQDPTLNTEAFF
>TRBV3-1/TRBV3-2
CASSQPGQTLKAFF
>TRBV6-5
CASSYSPGGNGYTF
>TRBV7-9
CASSFPGSNYGYTF
>TRBV19
CASSTLVSSYNEQFF
>TRBV5-1
CASSLGEGWAGYTF
>TRBV29-1
CSVEEQTDTEAFF
>TRBV6-5
CASSYSVRQLAEAFF
>TRBV2
CASSVDGVRTGELFF
>TRBV19
CASSIPAGRYGYTF
>TRBV5-6
CASSFYRNSNQPQHF
>TRBV3-1/TRBV3-2
CASSHHDREETQYF
>TRBV6-5
CASSYLRGTEAFF
>TRBV29-1
CSAKRDRGSYETQYF
>TRBV5-1
CASSRGQGGETQYF
>TRBV28
CASSIRTGAYNQPQHF
>TRBV4-1
CASSQGDSGVEQYF
>TRBV28
CASSRGQGAYYGYTF
>TRBV14
CASSPSNGYGYTF
>TRBV18
CASSPGGNTEAFF
>TRBV5-1
CASSFEASSYNEQFF
>TRBV11-2
CASSLDPHTGVVYGYTF
>TRBV29-1
CSVVARGRGGPDEQFF
>TRBV19
CASSIGDSRNQPQHF
>TRBV5-8
CASSYGQGNYNSPLHF
>TRBV27
CASSFNGGSYEQYF
>TRBV5-1
CASSVTVNYGYTF
>TRBV11-2
CASSFRNIGTGVYEQYF
>TRBV20-1
CSAIRGETQYF
>TRBV7-2
CASSLVGRAGETQYF
>TRBV4-1
CASSRTGTGELFF
>TRBV6-2/TRBV6-3
CASSPPLPSGSPHEQYF
>TRBV5-1
CASSADRGEGPSYEQYF
>TRBV2
CASSSSGTYNQPQHF
>TRBV5-6
CASSLDWAGLGEQYF
>TRBV30
CAWGGTGAGQPQHF
>TRBV5-1
CASSLFEGATNEKLFF
>TRBV5-1
CASSWAGTGNNSPLHF
>TRBV7-9
CASSSSQETQYF
>TRBV28
CASRGRTGNNQPQHF
>TRBV4-2
CASSQVPGSSYNSPLHF
>TRBV4-2
CASSRKGDRDSGTDTQYF
>TRBV5-1
CASSSGVSTDTQYF
>TRBV7-9
CASSAGQGFYGYTF